The 8 T cell receptor beta chains in this list originate from one sample, sequenced in a study of siplizumab effects on memory and regulatory T cells. Here immunoSEQ multiplex PCR was the method, and the copy in TCRdb shows in-frame clones only, minus some. Of tens of thousands of clones in the sample, less than 95% were seen once. The sequenced sample was CD8+ T cells sorted from blood. These receptors all stem from a human donor in good health.

On this clone itself: Sequence at one end of the junction differs from germline and may be a read error. This CDR3 is also generated by other DNA sequences in the sample. J is TRBJ2-7 and V is TRBV5-1, with D maybe TRBD1 (6 bases). The CDR3 extends over 12 amino acids. Germline V lookup: CDR1 SGHRS, CDR2 YFSETQ. Here the CDR3 DNA reads TGCGCCAGCAGCTTGGACAGGGTCGAGCAGTATTTC. Residues: CASSLDRVEQYF.

The rearrangement joins TRBV27 to TRBJ2-7; D may be TRBD2 (6 bases). With 5 bases removed from V and 2 bases from J, the gap between germline ends came to 22 bases. Looked up from germline, CDR1 is MNHEY and CDR2 is SMNVEV (reference sequence). The CDR3 is 17 amino acids. The chain's CDR3 is CASSPGLMFFRAYEQYF. The CDR3 region has the DNA TGTGCCAGCAGTCCCGGACTAATGTTTTTTCGGGCCTACGAGCAGTACTTC.

Only one count was recorded for this clone. At one end, the junction sequence differs from germline, possibly due to a read error. The J gene is TRBJ2-7, the V gene TRBV27; no definite D call. Germline CDR1 reads MNHEY; CDR2 reads SMNVEV (reference sequence). CDR3 length equals 14 residues. CDR3 sequence (DNA): TGTGCCAGCAGTTTGAGTTCGCACCACTACGAGCAGCACTTC. Its translation: CASSLSSHHYEQHF.

This rearrangement joins TRBV7-9 to TRBJ2-7; D is tentatively TRBD1 or TRBD2 (5 bases each). CDR1 and CDR2 (germline): SEHNR, FQNEAQ (reference sequence). The CDR3 is made up of 13 amino acids. V was pared by 4 bases and J by 5 bases, with 12 bases between. CDR3 sequence reads: CASSWYPGHEQYF. The CDR3 DNA reads as TGTGCCAGCAGCTGGTACCCGGGGCACGAGCAGTACTTC.

The chain carries TRBV4-2 and TRBJ2-7, with TRBD1 as a possible D gene (5 bases). V lost 1 base and J 3 bases, leaving 19 bases between the germline ends. CDR3 length equals 17 residues. Germline values: CDR1 LGHNA, CDR2 YNFKEQ. The CDR3 DNA follows: TGTGCCAGCAGCCAAGGGGAAAGTGACAGCCTTCACTACGAGCAGTACTTC. Its protein is CASSQGESDSLHYEQYF.

The rearrangement uses TRBV7-8 and TRBJ1-1; D may be TRBD1 (5 bases). Germline lookup yields CDR1 SGHVS and CDR2 FQNEAQ. This CDR3 region has 17 residues. With 3 bases removed from V and 1 base from J, the gap between germline ends came to 18 bases. The CDR3 coding sequence is TGTGCCAGCAGCTTTTTCGTAGTGCAGGGAGCGAACACTGAAGCTTTCTTT. This gives the protein CASSFFVVQGANTEAFF.

The V and J genes are TRBV11-2 and TRBJ2-2; D unclear. Germline V lookup: CDR1 SGHAT, CDR2 FQNNGV. The CDR3 has 14 residues. V lost 5 bases, J lost 5 bases, and 12 bases lay in between. The CDR3 DNA reads as TGTGCCAGCAGCCAATCCCCGAGGACCGGGGAGCTGTTTTTT. As protein: CASSQSPRTGELFF.

The genes are TRBV5-6 and TRBJ2-1; 8 bases fit TRBD2. The V gene's germline CDR1 is SGHDT and CDR2 YYEEEE. The V gene end was trimmed by 6 bases and the J gene end by 8 bases; junction bases not matched to a gene: 13. The CDR3 is 15 residues long. The CDR3 sequence is CASTLSGRGFDEQFF. The CDR3 DNA sequence: TGTGCCAGCACCCTCAGCGGGAGAGGATTCGATGAGCAGTTCTTC.